This entry concerns a single T cell receptor (beta chain). The data are from a study of Ad26.COV2.S vaccination and SARS-CoV-2 variants. Treatment meaning: 15 to 20 received Ad26.COV2.S at low or high dose, single or two shots; about 5 received placebo; per-sample allocation not given. Day 63 after the first injection of vaccine or placebo was the sampling time. V was trimmed by 0 bases and J by 1 base, leaving 10 bases between them. The germline V gene encodes CDR1 SGHNT and CDR2 YYREEE (reference sequence). This CDR3 comprises 15 residues. TCRdb's table, derived via immunoSEQ multiplex PCR, lists solely in-frame clones and lacks some. The repertoire holds about 460,000 clones, with 89% as singletons.

This specimen consisted of peripheral blood, obtained in a trial of Ad26.COV2.S vaccine versus placebo. The gene calls are TRBV5-4 and TRBJ1-1; tentative D call: TRBD1 (5 bases). The source of this sequence is a person aged 18 to 59 who received the Ad26.COV2.S COVID-19 vaccine or a placebo. The CDR3 region is CASSLGGMGNTEAFF. The CDR3 nucleotides read TGTGCCAGCAGCTTGGGGGGGATGGGGAACACTGAAGCTTTCTTT.